This passage covers 8 T cell receptor beta chains from one sample sequenced in a study of Graves' ophthalmopathy and Graves' hyperthyroidism. Amplification of TCR beta CDR3 regions used RNA transcripts. First-round RT-PCR employed HTBI primers, with a second-round multiplex PCR after it. Each CDR3 protein gets one entry after TCRdb re-called the multiplex PCR reads with MiXCR. The table has some 240,000 distinct CDR3 sequences, about 47% seen once; the top ten hold around 43%. Source material: peripheral blood. Receptors originate from an adult man with Graves' ophthalmopathy.

This clonotype was picked up a small number of times. CDR3 bases: TGCAGTGCGAGGGCGGAGCGGGATAACGAGCAGTACTTC. Encoded protein: CSARAERDNEQYF. The gene calls are TRBV20-1 and TRBJ2-7; 7 bases match TRBD2. The CDR3 sequence is 13 residues long. Unmatched junction bases numbered 10, after V lost 6 bases and J lost 5 bases. Germline V gives CDR1 DFQATT, CDR2 SNEGSKA (reference sequence).

The chain recombines TRBV18 with TRBJ2-7; 7 nucleotides agree with TRBD2. V gave up 3 bases and J gave up 5 bases; unmatched junction bases: 4. The CDR3 covers 13 residues. Germline assignment: CDR1 KGHSH and CDR2 LQKENI. Here the CDR3 DNA reads TGTGCCAGCTCACCGGGGAGCGGGGACGAGCAGTACTTC. It codes for CASSPGSGDEQYF. Filled out from reference TRBV18 and TRBJ2-7, the complete variable domain reads NAGVMQNPRHLVRRRGQEARLRCSPMKGHSHVYWYRQLPEEGLKFMVYLQKENIIDESGMPKERFSAEFPKEGPSILRIQQVVRGDSAAYFCASSPGSGDEQYFGPGTRLTVT.

This clonotype was picked up a small number of times. The rearrangement joins TRBV11-2 to TRBJ2-5, with 11 bases matching TRBD2. Germline values: CDR1 SGHAT, CDR2 FQNNGV. Trimming removed 7 bases from V and 3 bases from J; junction bases left unmatched: 7. This CDR3 contains 15 residues. The CDR3 here is CASTRDSGGEETQYF. The CDR3 DNA reads TGTGCCAGCACCCGGGATAGCGGGGGGGAAGAGACCCAGTACTTC.

This clonotype was picked up a small number of times. The chain links TRBV20-1 to TRBJ1-1; 7 bases agree with TRBD1. Germline V gene data show CDR1 as DFQATT and CDR2 as SNEGSKA (reference sequence). Trimming took 5 bases from V and 1 from J; bases not matched to a gene: 10. The CDR3 runs to 15 residues. CDR3 sequence reads: CSALVPRTGNTEAFF. CDR3 in DNA: TGCAGTGCTCTTGTCCCGAGGACAGGGAACACTGAAGCTTTCTTT.

The chain carries TRBV7-8 and TRBJ2-2; 13 nucleotides agree with TRBD2. With V trimmed by 4 bases and J by 11 bases, 7 bases remained unmatched. Per the germline V gene, CDR1 is SGHVS and CDR2 is FQNEAQ. The CDR3 is made up of 15 amino acids. The CDR3 sequence: CASSSGLAGERELFF. The CDR3 bases are TGTGCCAGCAGCTCCGGACTAGCGGGAGAGCGCGAGCTGTTTTTT.

The CDR3 bases are TGTGCCACTATGCAATCCACCGGGGAGCTGTTTTTT. It encodes CATMQSTGELFF. This chain joins TRBV15 and TRBJ2-2; D is unresolved. The CDR3 is 12 amino acids. Trimming took off 9 bases at V and 4 bases at J, with 9 bases between the two ends. Germline CDR1 is LNHNV and CDR2 is YYDKDF (reference sequence).

This clonotype appeared many times. The chain is built from TRBV5-8 and TRBJ2-5, with 8 bases matching TRBD2. The CDR3 extends over 16 amino acids. The germline V gene has CDR1 SGHTS and CDR2 YDEGEE. V gave up 6 bases and J gave up 4 bases; unmatched junction bases: 14. The CDR3 loop reads CASTPEAGGRVETQYF. DNA for the CDR3: TGTGCCAGCACCCCAGAGGCGGGGGGCCGTGTAGAGACCCAGTACTTC.

This clonotype was counted ten times or more. V gene TRBV2 combines with J gene TRBJ1-1; D not certain. Germline loops: CDR1 SNHLY, CDR2 FYNNEI. Trimming took 9 bases from V and 0 from J, leaving 17 bases between them. The CDR3 has 15 amino acids. The CDR3: CARGRSPNLNTEAFF. The CDR3 nucleotides are TGTGCCAGAGGACGGAGTCCTAACCTGAACACTGAAGCTTTCTTT.